This T cell receptor (beta chain) was captured in a study of identical twins. Each cDNA held unique molecular identifiers, and template switching gave it a universal primer site. One entry per CDR3 protein, called by TCRdb with MiXCR from the 5' RACE reads. The sample lists hundreds of thousands of distinct CDR3 sequences; around 6% were seen once. There are many counts of this clonotype. The target antigen is unknown. Overall study findings and caveats: Out-of-frame alpha sequences common to twins were enriched for low generation probability. The more abundant beta clonotypes in cord blood had fewer insertions, and memory repertoires did not show this.

This TCR was recovered from a man between 18 and 35 years old in good health. The sample comprised naive T cells sorted from blood.

The CDR3 DNA reads as TGTGCCAGCAGCCAAGGGACCCGTCTACTGAACACTGAAGCTTTCTTT. It codes for CASSQGTRLLNTEAFF. The chain carries TRBV3-1 and TRBJ1-1; D ambiguous. Germline V CDR1 and CDR2: LGHDT, YNNKEL (reference sequence). The ends were cut back, 1 base at V and 0 bases at J, with 12 bases in the middle. This CDR3 region has 16 residues.